A single sample is the source of the 21 T cell receptor beta chains below, sequenced in a study of blood T cells in healthy people across ages. Then a second PCR, running about 7 to 11 cycles, was carried out with a sample-barcoded 5' primer and a J-beta primer mix. TCRdb fed the 5' RACE reads into MiXCR, producing one record per CDR3 protein. The data show hundreds of thousands of distinct CDR3 sequences, with around a quarter seen just once and approximately 3.5% held by the top ten. These same records also appear under a second study, on T cells of mothers and their children.

The sample consisted of blood. The source of these receptors is a boy aged 2 to 10 in good health.

The chain is built from TRBV12-3 or TRBV12-4 and TRBJ2-7; D is unresolved. The J call could be wrong; TRBJ2-1 is a better fit for the DNA end. The CDR3 contains 13 residues. The CDR3 sequence: CASSLMARNEQFF. The CDR3 DNA reads TGTGCCAGCAGTTTAATGGCTAGAAATGAGCAGTTCTTC.

This clonotype has a count of ten or more. V is TRBV5-1 and J is TRBJ2-5; D gene ambiguous. Trimming pared 0 bases from V and 3 bases from J, leaving 9 bases between. Germline loops: CDR1 SGHRS, CDR2 YFSETQ. The CDR3 has 14 residues. The CDR3 reads CASSLGVRKETQYF. CDR3 DNA sequence: TGCGCCAGCAGCTTGGGGGTACGGAAAGAGACCCAGTACTTC.

CDR3 protein: CSPGTSGNEQFF. As DNA, the CDR3 is TGCAGTCCCGGGACTAGCGGCAATGAGCAGTTCTTC. This chain joins TRBV20-1 and TRBJ2-1; 11 positions match TRBD2. This CDR3 has 12 residues. Germline CDR1 and CDR2: DFQATT and SNEGSKA (reference sequence). V dropped 8 bases and J dropped 6; count of bases not matched to a gene: 3.

There are a few counts of this clonotype. One junction end disagrees with the germline gene, perhaps due to a read error. This rearrangement joins TRBV12-3 or TRBV12-4 to TRBJ2-7; 7 positions agree with TRBD2. The CDR3 spans 15 residues. The CDR3 here is CANSPLAGQSYEQYF. The CDR3 nucleotides read TGTGCCAACAGTCCCTTAGCGGGCCAGTCCTACGAGCAGTACTTC.

This chain joins TRBV20-1 and TRBJ2-2, with TRBD2 matching over 7 bases. CDR3 length equals 14 residues. Germline lookup yields CDR1 DFQATT and CDR2 SNEGSKA (reference sequence). J lost 5 bases, V lost 1 base, and 4 bases had no gene match. This chain's CDR3 is CSARGGSETGELFF. The DNA of the CDR3 is TGCAGTGCTAGAGGCGGGAGCGAGACCGGGGAGCTGTTTTTT.

In the case of this clonotype: At one of its ends the junction is not consistent with the germline gene, which may arise from a read error. The chain recombines TRBV7-2 with TRBJ2-5, with 7 bases fitting TRBD2. Gene TRBJ2-7 matches the end of the DNA better, so the J call may be wrong. The CDR3 length is 15 residues. The germline V gene has CDR1 SGHTA and CDR2 FQGNSA. The CDR3 loop is CAGSLVGGNSYEQYF. The DNA for the CDR3 is TGTGCCGGCAGCTTAGTGGGAGGGAACTCCTACGAGCAGTACTTC.

This clonotype appeared a few times. The chain joins TRBV6-5 to TRBJ2-5; D unclear. The tail of the sequence fits TRBJ2-7 better, so the J call may be wrong. This CDR3 is 18 amino acids long. Germline CDR1 reads MNHEY; CDR2 reads SVGAGI. CDR3 sequence reads: CASSYRAWAADLSYEQYF. The DNA for the CDR3 is TGTGCCAGCAGTTACAGGGCATGGGCAGCAGACCTTTCCTACGAGCAGTACTTC.

This clonotype was detected once. Compared with germline, one end of the junction differs, possibly owing to a read error. The J gene is TRBJ2-3, the V gene TRBV12-3 or TRBV12-4, with D perhaps TRBD1 or TRBD2 (7 bases each). The CDR3 is made up of 14 amino acids. The CDR3 coding sequence is TGTGCCAGCAGTGGCAGGGGGGGGCCAGATACGCAATATTTT. Translating it yields CASSGRGGPDTQYF.

This clonotype appeared a few times. The rearrangement joins TRBV9 to TRBJ1-1; TRBD1 agrees at 7 bases. V was clipped by 0 bases and J by 5 bases; unmatched bases: 7. This CDR3 spans 15 amino acids. Germline CDR1 and CDR2: SGDLS and YYNGEE. The CDR3 region has the DNA TGTGCCAGCAGCGTAGCTGACAGGGAAGGTACTGAAGCTTTCTTT. The encoded protein is CASSVADREGTEAFF.

The V gene is TRBV29-1, the J gene TRBJ1-1; unclear D gene. V lost 4 bases and J 4 bases, leaving 7 bases between the germline ends. The CDR3 runs 11 residues. In germline, CDR1 is SQVTM, CDR2 ANQGSEA. The CDR3 protein is CSVVASTEAFF. The CDR3 region has the DNA TGCAGCGTTGTAGCGAGCACTGAAGCTTTCTTT.

This clonotype was recorded a few times. The chain employs TRBV7-2 and TRBJ2-5; TRBD2 agrees at 10 bases. The J call may be mistaken, given a closer DNA end match to TRBJ2-7. Germline V CDR1 and CDR2: SGHTA, FQGNSA. This CDR3 has 16 residues. The CDR3 DNA follows: TGTGCCAGCAGCTTAGGCCCTAGCGGGGGCACCTACGAGCAGTACTTC. Translation gives CASSLGPSGGTYEQYF.

This clonotype came up once. The rearrangement uses TRBV20-1 and TRBJ2-5; TRBD1 agrees at 8 bases. There are 12 residues in the CDR3. The V and J ends lost 4 bases and 5 bases, in that order; junction bases with no gene match: 3. Germline lookup yields CDR1 DFQATT and CDR2 SNEGSKA (reference sequence). The CDR3: CSATRQGETQYF. As DNA, the CDR3 is TGCAGTGCTACCAGACAGGGGGAGACCCAGTACTTC.

This clonotype was seen at least ten times. The chain recombines TRBV21-1 with TRBJ2-3; the D call of TRBD2 is as the table states it, not checked on the DNA. TRBV21-1 is tagged as a pseudogene. The CDR3 is 16 residues long. The CDR3 region is CASSIRTSGATDTQYF. For the CDR3, the DNA is TGTGCCAGCAGCATCCGGACTAGCGGGGCCACAGATACGCAGTATTTT.

This chain connects TRBV24-1 to TRBJ2-3; tentatively, D is TRBD1 (5 bases). Germline lookup yields CDR1 KGHDR and CDR2 SFDVKD. The CDR3 length is 13 residues. V was pared by 7 bases and J by 2 bases, with 9 bases between. CDR3 amino acids: CATRDRFTDTQYF. The CDR3, as DNA: TGTGCCACCAGAGACAGATTCACAGATACGCAGTATTTT.

The table lists this clonotype with many counts. The rearrangement uses TRBV6-1 and TRBJ2-1; D is uncertain. Germline CDR1 and CDR2: MNHNS and SASEGT. This CDR3 comprises 11 residues. V shed 5 bases and J shed 8 bases, with 7 bases lying between them. This CDR3 reads CASSQLDEQFF. The CDR3 DNA sequence: TGTGCCAGCAGTCAGCTAGATGAGCAGTTCTTC.

This clonotype was detected a few times. The CDR3 reads CATSREIPLLAGGPDEQFF. DNA of the CDR3: TGTGCCACCAGCAGAGAAATCCCCCTCTTAGCGGGAGGGCCGGATGAGCAGTTCTTC. This sequence joins TRBV15 and TRBJ2-5, with TRBD2 matching over 11 bases. The J call may be wrong; the DNA end is better matched by TRBJ2-1. Germline CDR1 and CDR2: LNHNV and YYDKDF (reference sequence). The CDR3 spans 19 residues.

There are a few counts of this clonotype. The V and J genes are TRBV12-3 or TRBV12-4 and TRBJ2-3; D gene uncertain. CDR3 length: 17 amino acids. Trimming left V 5 bases short and J 3 bases short, with 21 bases between. The chain's CDR3 is CASSPSDLKGLTDTQYF. CDR3 DNA: TGTGCCAGCAGTCCCTCGGATCTAAAGGGTCTAACAGATACGCAGTATTTT.

This clonotype was counted a few times. The chain joins TRBV20-1 to TRBJ2-1, with TRBD2 matching over 8 bases. The CDR3 length is 13 residues. Germline CDR1 and CDR2: DFQATT and SNEGSKA (reference sequence). The V gene end was trimmed by 5 bases and the J gene end by 5 bases; junction bases not matched to a gene: 5. CDR3 sequence (DNA): TGCAGTGCTGGGTCACTAGCGGACAATGAGCAGTTCTTC. Translating it yields CSAGSLADNEQFF.

This clonotype was observed a handful of times. The chain joins TRBV5-4 to TRBJ2-7, with D tentatively TRBD1 (6 bases). The V and J ends lost 2 bases and 5 bases respectively, with 17 bases between them. The CDR3 sequence is 15 residues long. Germline assignment: CDR1 SGHNT and CDR2 YYREEE (reference sequence). The CDR3 spells CASSFTPQGADEQYF. As DNA, the CDR3 is TGTGCCAGCAGCTTCACCCCACAGGGTGCCGACGAGCAGTACTTC.

This clonotype turned up a few times. V is TRBV6-2 or TRBV6-3 and J is TRBJ2-5, with 10 positions matching TRBD1. After removal of 5 bases from V and 6 bases from J, the junction contained 3 bases not matched to a gene. The V gene's germline CDR1 is MNHEY and CDR2 SVGEGT. CDR3 length: 13 amino acids. The CDR3 DNA sequence: TGTGCCAGCAGTAGGGGACAGGGGAAGACCCAGTACTTC. Protein sequence: CASSRGQGKTQYF.

The V gene is TRBV5-1, the J gene TRBJ2-1; 9 positions match TRBD2. In germline, CDR1 is SGHRS, CDR2 YFSETQ. The V segment lost 0 bases and the J segment 4 bases; nucleotides outside the gene matches: 5. This CDR3 region has 16 residues. This CDR3 is CASSLVPTSGYNEQFF. CDR3 nucleotides: TGCGCCAGCAGCTTGGTTCCGACTAGCGGTTACAATGAGCAGTTCTTC.